This passage covers 31 T cell receptor beta chains from one sample sequenced in a study of cytomegalovirus exposure and HLA in healthy donors. The PCR made use of 60 Vbeta and 13 Jbeta primers. TCRdb keeps only in-frame clones here, not all; method: immunoSEQ multiplex PCR. The table lists some 77,000 clones, over 70% of them singletons. Material: PBMCs. All receptors derive from a woman between 40 and 50 years old in good health and CMV-seronegative.

V is TRBV6-1 and J is TRBJ2-5; 8 nucleotides line up with TRBD1. The J call could be wrong; TRBJ2-7 is a better fit for the DNA end. This CDR3 region has 14 residues. Looked up from germline, CDR1 is MNHNS and CDR2 is SASEGT. CDR3 coding DNA: TGTGCCAGCACCCCAGGACAGGGTGTGTACGAGCAGTACTTC. It yields the protein CASTPGQGVYEQYF.

The rearrangement links TRBV29-1 to TRBJ1-5; the D gene is possibly TRBD1 (6 bases). The germline V gene encodes CDR1 SQVTM and CDR2 ANQGSEA. V was shortened by 4 bases and J by 5 bases, with 12 bases between the two germline ends. This CDR3 has 13 amino acids. CDR3 DNA sequence: TGCAGCGTTGGACAGGTGGGGGATCAGCCCCAGCATTTT. Protein: CSVGQVGDQPQHF.

This clone was observed once. The rearrangement joins TRBV7-2 to TRBJ2-7; 8 positions agree with TRBD1. Per the germline V gene, CDR1 is SGHTA and CDR2 is FQGNSA. J lost 2 bases, V lost 5 bases, and 5 bases had no gene match. This CDR3 has 14 residues. The CDR3 here is CASSNRQGTYEQYF. DNA of the CDR3: TGTGCCAGCAGCAACAGACAGGGGACCTACGAGCAGTACTTC.

This clone was seen more than once but under ten times. The rearrangement joins TRBV5-1 to TRBJ2-2; 11 bases map to TRBD2. CDR3 length: 16 residues. The J segment lost 3 bases and the V segment lost 4 bases, leaving 5 bases of the junction unmatched. Germline CDR1 reads SGHRS; CDR2 reads YFSETQ. The CDR3 nucleotides read TGCGCCAGCAGCCCTACTAGCGGGAGACACACCGGGGAGCTGTTTTTT. Residues: CASSPTSGRHTGELFF.

This rearrangement joins TRBV30 to TRBJ2-7, with D maybe TRBD1 (6 bases). CDR1 GTSNPN and CDR2 SVGIG come from the germline V gene (reference sequence). CDR3 length: 12 residues. V lost 4 bases, J lost 1 base, and 8 bases lay in between. CDR3: CAWTTGSYEQYF. CDR3 in DNA: TGTGCCTGGACCACAGGGTCCTACGAGCAGTACTTC.

The chain uses TRBV6-6 and TRBJ1-1; perhaps TRBD1 as D (5 bases). The CDR3 is 14 residues long. V gave up 0 bases and J gave up 5 bases, with 10 bases separating them. From germline, CDR1 is MNHNY and CDR2 SVGAGI (reference sequence). DNA of the CDR3: TGTGCCAGCAGTTACTCCTGGGGCGGTACTGAAGCTTTCTTT. It is translated as CASSYSWGGTEAFF.

This chain joins TRBV7-8 and TRBJ2-1, with 7 bases matching TRBD2. V shed 5 bases, J shed 1 base, and the junction held 14 bases outside the gene matches. This CDR3 has 18 residues. Looked up from germline, CDR1 is SGHVS and CDR2 is FQNEAQ. CDR3 loop: CASSNPSGGGKSYNEQFF. CDR3 DNA sequence: TGTGCCAGCAGCAACCCGTCCGGGGGAGGGAAATCCTACAATGAGCAGTTCTTC. The variable domain in full, with the rest retrieved from reference TRBV7-8 and TRBJ2-1, is GAGVSQSPRYKVAKRGQDVALRCDPISGHVSLFWYQQALGQGPEFLTYFQNEAQLDKSGLPSDRFFAERPEGSVSTLKIQRTQQEDSAVYLCASSNPSGGGKSYNEQFFGPGTRLTVL.

The chain uses TRBV13 and TRBJ2-1; 11 nucleotides agree with TRBD2. Germline loops: CDR1 PRHDT, CDR2 FYEKMQ (reference sequence). The CDR3 runs to 16 residues. V gave up 5 bases and J gave up 9 bases; unmatched junction bases: 12. Here the CDR3 reads CASSGRSGRAIFEQFF. The CDR3 nucleotides read TGTGCCAGCAGCGGTCGTAGCGGGAGGGCCATATTTGAGCAGTTCTTC.

By proportion, this clone is medium-sized. The gene calls are TRBV4-1 and TRBJ1-1, with D possibly matching TRBD1 (5 bases). The V end was cut by 5 bases, the J end by 1 base, with 17 bases between. CDR1 and CDR2 (germline): MGHRA, YSYEKL. The CDR3 has 16 amino acids. DNA of the CDR3: TGCGCCAGCAGCGAGACGTACTTACAGGAGAACACTGAAGCTTTCTTT. Translated, it gives CASSETYLQENTEAFF.

V usage is TRBV10-1 and J usage is TRBJ2-7; 7 bases are a match to TRBD1. Per the germline V gene, CDR1 is WNHNN and CDR2 is SYGVQD (reference sequence). With V trimmed by 2 bases and J by 3 bases, 7 bases remained unmatched. The CDR3 contains 15 residues. DNA for the CDR3: TGCGCCAGCAGTGAGAGACAGGGACCGATCTACGAGCAGTACTTC. Its protein is CASSERQGPIYEQYF.

The chain links TRBV6-1 to TRBJ1-5; TRBD1 is a possible D gene (5 bases). V lost 6 bases to trimming and J lost 6 bases, with 15 bases between them. Per the germline V gene, CDR1 is MNHNS and CDR2 is SASEGT. The CDR3 runs 14 residues. The CDR3 bases are TGTGCCAGCAGGGGGAGGGGATCGGGTCAGCCCCAGCATTTT. Protein sequence: CASRGRGSGQPQHF.

CDR3 sequence (DNA): TGCGCCAGCAGCCTCCGGGACTCAAGGGATGCGAACACCGGGGAGCTGTTTTTT. Translated, it gives CASSLRDSRDANTGELFF. The J gene is TRBJ2-2, the V gene TRBV4-1; D perhaps matches TRBD2 (6 bases). The CDR3 consists of 18 residues. Trimming removed 4 bases at V and 0 bases at J, with 18 bases between. The germline V gene has CDR1 MGHRA and CDR2 YSYEKL.

This clone has only one observation. The chain joins TRBV10-1 to TRBJ2-7; 7 nucleotides line up with TRBD1. Trimming at V came to 6 bases and at J to 0 bases, leaving 11 bases not matched to a gene. Germline values: CDR1 WNHNN, CDR2 SYGVQD (reference sequence). This CDR3 is 16 amino acids long. DNA for the CDR3: TGCGCCAGCAGCACCAGTCCACACAGGGGCTCCTACGAGCAGTACTTC. The encoded protein is CASSTSPHRGSYEQYF.

J is TRBJ1-5 and V is TRBV9; D is uncertain. The CDR3 covers 14 residues. The V gene lost 3 bases and the J gene lost 8 bases, with 15 bases spanning the gap. The germline V gene encodes CDR1 SGDLS and CDR2 YYNGEE. CDR3 amino acids: CASSANSVLEPQHF. The CDR3 DNA sequence: TGTGCCAGCAGCGCGAACAGTGTACTTGAGCCCCAGCATTTT.

The V gene is TRBV10-3, the J gene TRBJ1-2, with unresolved D. The CDR3 is 11 residues long. Deletions cut 8 bases from V and 5 bases from J, with 9 bases between. Germline V gives CDR1 ENHRY, CDR2 SYGVKD. This chain's CDR3 is CAIGAGYGYTF. CDR3 bases: TGTGCCATCGGCGCGGGGTATGGCTACACCTTC.

This chain uses TRBV30 with TRBJ1-1; no definite D call. Germline assignment: CDR1 GTSNPN and CDR2 SVGIG (reference sequence). CDR3 length: 14 amino acids. V was shortened by 0 bases and J by 4 bases, with 12 bases between the two germline ends. The DNA for the CDR3 is TGTGCCTGGAGTGTACGTGGGCAGTTCACTGAAGCTTTCTTT. Residues: CAWSVRGQFTEAFF.

The chain couples TRBV30 to TRBJ2-5; possibly TRBD1 for D (6 bases). Germline assignment: CDR1 GTSNPN and CDR2 SVGIG (reference sequence). The CDR3 spans 14 residues. The V gene lost 0 bases and the J gene lost 2 bases, with 10 bases spanning the gap. Here the CDR3 DNA reads TGTGCCTGGAGTGTGGGCAGGGGTCAAGAGACCCAGTACTTC. Protein sequence: CAWSVGRGQETQYF.

The chain joins TRBV5-1 to TRBJ2-1; maybe TRBD1 (5 bases). V lost 4 bases and J lost 6, with 11 bases in between. This CDR3 comprises 13 residues. Germline CDR1 and CDR2: SGHRS and YFSETQ. The CDR3 loop reads CASSPQGSNEQFF. CDR3 nucleotides: TGCGCCAGCAGCCCCCAGGGTTCCAATGAGCAGTTCTTC.

The genes are TRBV7-8 and TRBJ1-4, with no clear D. Germline values: CDR1 SGHVS, CDR2 FQNEAQ. This CDR3 region has 14 residues. Trimming took off 1 base at V and 8 bases at J, with 11 bases between the two ends. The CDR3 protein is CASSLDYGWEKLFF. CDR3 DNA sequence: TGTGCCAGCAGCTTAGACTATGGGTGGGAAAAACTGTTTTTT.

This clone was counted a few times. J is TRBJ2-7 and V is TRBV19, with D perhaps matching TRBD2 (6 bases). The germline V gene has CDR1 LNHDA and CDR2 SQIVND (reference sequence). The CDR3 covers 12 residues. Trimming removed 5 bases at V and 7 bases at J, with 12 bases between. CDR3 residues: CASSFGTGEQYF. The CDR3 nucleotides read TGTGCCAGTAGTTTCGGGACTGGGGAGCAGTACTTC.

The CDR3 nucleotides read TGTGCCAGCAGCTTCCCCCAAAATGAGCAGTTCTTC. Its protein is CASSFPQNEQFF. The chain couples TRBV7-6 to TRBJ2-1; no reliable D call. The length of the CDR3 is 12 residues. Per the germline V gene, CDR1 is SGHVS and CDR2 is FNYEAQ. V shed 3 bases and J shed 7 bases, with 7 bases lying between them.

The chain couples TRBV6-5 to TRBJ1-5; 7 bases map to TRBD1. Germline loops: CDR1 MNHEY, CDR2 SVGAGI. V lost 2 bases and J lost 10; bases outside the gene matches: 8. The CDR3 length is 14 residues. The CDR3 DNA sequence: TGTGCCAGCAGTTACCTGACAGGGTACGGCCCCCAGCATTTT. The encoded protein is CASSYLTGYGPQHF.

In this sample, this clone turned up a few times. The chain has TRBV7-2 and TRBJ2-5; perhaps TRBD2 as D (6 bases). The V gene's germline CDR1 is SGHTA and CDR2 FQGNSA. This CDR3 spans 15 amino acids. V lost 5 bases and J 7 bases, leaving 20 bases between the germline ends. The CDR3 is CASSVDGTAKRTQYF. DNA of the CDR3: TGTGCCAGCAGCGTAGACGGGACTGCCAAGAGGACCCAGTACTTC.

The chain combines TRBV7-2 with TRBJ2-2; 9 positions agree with TRBD1. V trimming: 4 bases; J trimming: 8 bases; junction bases outside the gene matches: 5. In germline, CDR1 is SGHTA, CDR2 FQGNSA. This CDR3 is built from 14 residues. This CDR3 is CASSSYRGLGELFF. The DNA for the CDR3 is TGTGCCAGCAGCTCCTACAGGGGGCTGGGGGAGCTGTTTTTT.

The genes are TRBV5-1 and TRBJ2-2, with D maybe TRBD1 (6 bases). V shed 4 bases and J shed 0 bases, with 16 bases lying between them. Germline CDR1 is SGHRS and CDR2 is YFSETQ. This CDR3 has 17 amino acids. CDR3 amino acids: CASSPGHPYANTGELFF. The CDR3 DNA sequence: TGCGCCAGCAGCCCGGGACACCCCTACGCGAACACCGGGGAGCTGTTTTTT. The whole variable domain, remainder taken from reference TRBV5-1 and TRBJ2-2, is KAGVTQTPRYLIKTRGQQVTLSCSPISGHRSVSWYQQTPGQGLQFLFEYFSETQRNKGNFPGRFSGRQFSNSRSEMNVSTLELGDSALYLCASSPGHPYANTGELFFGEGSRLTVL.

V usage is TRBV18 and J usage is TRBJ1-2; D remains unclear. This CDR3 comprises 15 residues. Germline V lookup: CDR1 KGHSH, CDR2 LQKENI. V shed 4 bases and J shed 4 bases, with 16 bases lying between them. The CDR3, as DNA: TGTGCCAGCTCACTGATGGAGGGCGCGGGCTATGGCTACACCTTC. This translates into CASSLMEGAGYGYTF. Supplemented by reference TRBV18 and TRBJ1-2, the full variable domain reads NAGVMQNPRHLVRRRGQEARLRCSPMKGHSHVYWYRQLPEEGLKFMVYLQKENIIDESGMPKERFSAEFPKEGPSILRIQQVVRGDSAAYFCASSLMEGAGYGYTFGSGTRLTVV.

The chain uses TRBV7-9 and TRBJ1-1; TRBD1 matches 7 bases. V trimming: 6 bases; J trimming: 7 bases; junction bases outside the gene matches: 11. CDR3 length equals 14 residues. Germline V gene sequence: CDR1 SEHNR, CDR2 FQNEAQ (reference sequence). The CDR3 nucleotides are TGTGCCAGCAGGAATCAGGGGGGACCGAGTGAAGCTTTCTTT. As protein: CASRNQGGPSEAFF.

The chain has TRBV6-1 and TRBJ2-1; maybe TRBD2 (6 bases). Looked up from germline, CDR1 is MNHNS and CDR2 is SASEGT. This CDR3 is built from 15 residues. The V and J ends lost 0 bases and 2 bases respectively, with 8 bases between them. CDR3 loop: CASSEAWGAYNEQFF. The CDR3 DNA reads as TGTGCCAGCAGTGAAGCGTGGGGGGCCTACAATGAGCAGTTCTTC.

The rearrangement links TRBV6-6 to TRBJ2-1, with 7 bases aligning to TRBD1. Per germline, CDR1 MNHNY and CDR2 SVGAGI (reference sequence). The CDR3 is 13 amino acids. V shed 8 bases, J shed 5 bases, and the junction held 6 bases outside the gene matches. The CDR3 loop is CASLSTGDNEQFF. CDR3 DNA sequence: TGTGCCAGCCTTAGCACAGGGGACAATGAGCAGTTCTTC.

This clone is a singleton in its sample. The rearrangement uses TRBV19 and TRBJ2-7, with 7 bases identical to TRBD1. Germline-derived CDR1 and CDR2 are LNHDA and SQIVND (reference sequence). The CDR3 sequence is 14 residues long. V was pared by 4 bases and J by 0 bases, with 3 bases of the junction left unmatched. CDR3 protein: CASSKGQSSYEQYF. CDR3 nucleotide sequence: TGTGCCAGTAGTAAGGGACAGAGCTCCTACGAGCAGTACTTC. The whole variable domain, remainder taken from reference TRBV19 and TRBJ2-7, is DGGITQSPKYLFRKEGQNVTLSCEQNLNHDAMYWYRQDPGQGLRLIYYSQIVNDFQKGDIAEGYSVSREKKESFPLTVTSAQKNPTAFYLCASSKGQSSYEQYFGPGTRLTVT.

The chain links TRBV7-9 to TRBJ2-3, with no clear D. Germline loops: CDR1 SEHNR, CDR2 FQNEAQ (reference sequence). The V gene lost 5 bases and the J gene lost 5 bases, with 8 bases spanning the gap. CDR3 length: 12 amino acids. CDR3 in DNA: TGTGCCAGCAGCCAAACTGGAGATACGCAGTATTTT. Protein sequence: CASSQTGDTQYF.